Listed here are 21 T cell receptor beta chains from one sample, sequenced in a study of T cell responses to AZD1222 COVID-19 vaccine (dated by TCRdb to the early 2020s). Libraries were prepared through the immunoSEQ multiplex PCR assay. Here the immuneACCESS table is served through TCRdb, limited to in-frame sequences with V and J called. Missing clones are a known gap in these copies; in checked studies unresolved V genes cover under half, and the rest lacks a known reason. The sample contains around 120,000 clones, approximately 84% of them found a single time. Around 7.5% of the sample goes to the ten largest clones. Taken with the paper, the label for time point translates to: baseline before first vaccination. The sequencing here drew on peripheral blood, taken on day 0 of AZD1222 vaccination. Receptor source: an adult in good health.

The chain links TRBV18 to TRBJ2-7, with TRBD1 matching 11 bases. V shed 3 bases and J 5 bases; nucleotides not matched to a gene: 3. The CDR3 totals 14 residues. The germline V gene has CDR1 KGHSH and CDR2 LQKENI. The CDR3 DNA reads as TGTGCCAGCTCACCGGTGGGACAGGGGGACGAGCAGTACTTC. Translated: CASSPVGQGDEQYF.

This clone was detected a few times. The genes are TRBV6-5 and TRBJ2-7; 15 bases agree with TRBD2. V trimming: 8 bases; J trimming: 4 bases; junction bases outside the gene matches: 3. The V gene's germline CDR1 is MNHEY and CDR2 SVGAGI. The CDR3 runs to 14 residues. CDR3 protein: CASGLAGGLYEQYF. CDR3 DNA: TGTGCCAGCGGACTAGCGGGGGGGCTATACGAGCAGTACTTC.

The chain is built from TRBV5-1 and TRBJ2-1; possibly TRBD1 or TRBD2 for D (6 bases each). Germline V gives CDR1 SGHRS, CDR2 YFSETQ. V gave up 3 bases and J gave up 2 bases, with 15 bases separating them. The CDR3 is 16 amino acids. This chain's CDR3 is CASSSRGRGAYNEQFF. CDR3 sequence (DNA): TGCGCCAGCAGCTCACGGGGGCGGGGTGCCTACAATGAGCAGTTCTTC.

This clone was seen a few times. The chain is built from TRBV19 and TRBJ2-3; D call uncertain. Trimming left V 6 bases short and J 3 bases short, with 13 bases between. The CDR3 is 14 amino acids. Germline assignment: CDR1 LNHDA and CDR2 SQIVND (reference sequence). Here the CDR3 DNA reads TGTGCCAGTAGCTATCTCAGACAAACAGATACGCAGTATTTT. Translated, it gives CASSYLRQTDTQYF.

The DNA for the CDR3 is TGTGCCAGCAGTTTAGATCCGGGCCAGGGAACCTACGAGCAGTACTTC. Its translation: CASSLDPGQGTYEQYF. This chain links TRBV28 with TRBJ2-7, with D possibly TRBD1 on 5 matching bases. The germline CDR1 and CDR2 sequences are MDHEN and SYDVKM. This CDR3 is built from 16 residues. V lost 2 bases to trimming and J lost 2 bases, with 16 bases between them.

This clone showed up just once. At one end, the junction sequence differs from germline, possibly due to a read error. The CDR3 reads CASSLILQEPQYF. The DNA for the CDR3 is TGTGCCAGCAGCTTGATACTACAAGAGCCCCAGTACTTC. The rearrangement links TRBV7-2 to TRBJ2-5; no definite D call. The CDR3 has 13 residues. Germline CDR1 is SGHTA and CDR2 is FQGNSA.

The chain uses TRBV7-3 and TRBJ2-1, with D tentatively TRBD2 (6 bases). The CDR3 has 16 residues. From germline, CDR1 is SGHTA and CDR2 FQGTGA. V was clipped by 1 base and J by 5 bases, with 15 bases between them. CDR3: CASSLRATRVHNEQFF. The CDR3 DNA sequence: TGTGCCAGCAGCTTAAGAGCGACTAGGGTACACAATGAGCAGTTCTTC. Based on the CDR3 plus reference TRBV7-3 and TRBJ2-1, the full variable domain is GAGVSQTPSNKVTEKGKYVELRCDPISGHTALYWYRQSLGQGPEFLIYFQGTGAADDSGLPNDRFFAVRPEGSVSTLKIQRTERGDSAVYLCASSLRATRVHNEQFFGPGTRLTVL.

This clone occurred a few times. The chain uses TRBV3-1 (or the pseudogene TRBV3-2) and TRBJ2-1; possible D gene TRBD2, 6 bases. V lost 6 bases and J 4 bases, leaving 16 bases between the germline ends. This CDR3 has 15 residues. Germline V lookup: CDR1 LGHDT, CDR2 YNNKEL (reference sequence). CDR3 sequence reads: CASRLGSTAYNEQFF. The DNA of the CDR3 is TGTGCCAGCAGACTCGGGAGCACCGCGTACAATGAGCAGTTCTTC.

This chain joins TRBV18 and TRBJ2-7; 10 bases align to TRBD2. J was trimmed by 6 bases and V by 0 bases; bases with no gene match: 8. The length of the CDR3 is 16 residues. Germline-derived CDR1 and CDR2 are KGHSH and LQKENI. The CDR3 nucleotides are TGTGCCAGCTCACCACCTAGCGGGGGGCCTTTGGGCGAGCAGTACTTC. Translating gives CASSPPSGGPLGEQYF.

V usage is TRBV7-9 and J usage is TRBJ2-2; D possibly corresponds to TRBD1 (5 bases). In germline, CDR1 is SEHNR, CDR2 FQNEAQ (reference sequence). The CDR3 length is 14 residues. The V gene lost 7 bases and the J gene lost 4 bases, with 13 bases spanning the gap. In DNA form, the CDR3 reads TGTGCCAGCATCTTGGGGCCGGCCACCGGGGAGCTGTTTTTT. Its protein is CASILGPATGELFF.

V gene TRBV9 combines with J gene TRBJ1-1, with D unclear. CDR1 is SGDLS and CDR2 is YYNGEE in the germline V gene. Deletions cut 1 base from V and 4 bases from J, with 17 bases between. The CDR3 runs to 16 residues. The CDR3 is CASSVRGNRVSTEAFF. The CDR3 DNA reads as TGTGCCAGCAGCGTACGAGGGAATAGGGTTAGCACTGAAGCTTTCTTT.

This chain uses TRBV4-1 with TRBJ2-1; 14 bases agree with TRBD2. The CDR3 extends over 20 amino acids. The V gene's germline CDR1 is MGHRA and CDR2 YSYEKL. With V trimmed by 0 bases and J by 0 bases, 7 bases remained unmatched. As DNA, the CDR3 is TGCGCCAGCAGCCAAGAGGCGGGACTAGCGGGAGCCGGCTCCTACAATGAGCAGTTCTTC. Translation: CASSQEAGLAGAGSYNEQFF.

The rearrangement joins TRBV7-2 to TRBJ1-3, with D possibly matching TRBD1 (5 bases). The ends were cut back, 1 base at V and 0 bases at J, with 10 bases in the middle. There are 16 residues in the CDR3. Germline V gene lookup returns CDR1 SGHTA and CDR2 FQGNSA. In DNA form, the CDR3 reads TGTGCCAGCAGCTTAGTTTGGGGCGCCTCTGGAAACACCATATATTTT. Its protein product is CASSLVWGASGNTIYF.

In its sample, this clone was seen once. The chain uses TRBV5-4 and TRBJ1-6; TRBD1 agrees at 9 bases. Germline V gene lookup returns CDR1 SGHNT and CDR2 YYREEE (reference sequence). Trimming at V came to 4 bases and at J to 7 bases, leaving 9 bases not matched to a gene. The CDR3 length is 16 residues. The CDR3 DNA reads as TGTGCCAGCAGCCTTGGACAGGGGTTTCGGAATTCACCCCTCCACTTT. Protein sequence: CASSLGQGFRNSPLHF. Supplemented by reference TRBV5-4 and TRBJ1-6, the full variable domain reads ETGVTQSPTHLIKTRGQQVTLRCSSQSGHNTVSWYQQALGQGPQFIFQYYREEENGRGNFPPRFSGLQFPNYSSELNVNALELDDSALYLCASSLGQGFRNSPLHFGNGTRLTVT.

The chain couples TRBV3-1 (or the pseudogene TRBV3-2) to TRBJ2-1; the D call may be TRBD1 or TRBD2 (5 bases each). CDR1 LGHDT and CDR2 YNNKEL come from the germline V gene (reference sequence). V lost 4 bases to trimming and J lost 5 bases, with 15 bases between them. This CDR3 comprises 15 residues. CDR3 sequence reads: CASSPWNGDDNEQFF. DNA for the CDR3: TGTGCCAGCAGCCCCTGGAATGGGGACGACAATGAGCAGTTCTTC.

This clone was detected once. J is TRBJ1-2 and V is TRBV9; 7 nucleotides align to TRBD1. V was clipped by 5 bases and J by 2 bases; unmatched bases: 6. The CDR3 loop spans 14 amino acids. Per germline, CDR1 SGDLS and CDR2 YYNGEE. The CDR3 sequence: CASSRTGQNYGYTF. CDR3 sequence (DNA): TGTGCCAGCAGTCGTACGGGACAGAACTATGGCTACACCTTC. Full variable domain (rest looked up from reference TRBV9 and TRBJ1-2): DSGVTQTPKHLITATGQRVTLRCSPRSGDLSVYWYQQSLDQGLQFLIQYYNGEERAKGNILERFSAQQFPDLHSELNLSSLELGDSALYFCASSRTGQNYGYTFGSGTRLTVV.

The chain joins TRBV27 to TRBJ2-1; D may correspond to TRBD1 or TRBD2 (7 bases each). The germline gives CDR1 MNHEY, CDR2 SMNVEV (reference sequence). The V end was cut by 5 bases, the J end by 4 bases, with 15 bases between. The CDR3 is 15 amino acids. This chain's CDR3 is CASSQRDSGYNEQFF. The CDR3 DNA follows: TGTGCCAGCAGTCAGCGGGACAGCGGATACAATGAGCAGTTCTTC.

The table lists this clone with a count of one. The V and J genes are TRBV9 and TRBJ2-1, with 7 bases fitting TRBD2. CDR1 and CDR2 (germline): SGDLS, YYNGEE. CDR3 length: 15 residues. V lost 3 bases, J lost 10 bases, and 13 bases stayed unmatched. CDR3 in DNA: TGTGCCAGCAGCGCATCCGGGACTACCTTGCGAGAGCAGTTCTTC. Protein: CASSASGTTLREQFF.

The chain combines TRBV5-6 with TRBJ1-3, with D hard to call. Germline V CDR1 and CDR2: SGHDT, YYEEEE. V was shortened by 4 bases and J by 2 bases, with 13 bases between the two germline ends. The CDR3 has 15 residues. CDR3 coding DNA: TGTGCCAGCAGCCCGAACGTGGGGACTGGAAACACCATATATTTT. This encodes CASSPNVGTGNTIYF. Together with reference TRBV5-6 and TRBJ1-3, the CDR3 gives the full variable domain: DAGVTQSPTHLIKTRGQQVTLRCSPKSGHDTVSWYQQALGQGPQFIFQYYEEEERQRGNFPDRFSGHQFPNYSSELNVNALLLGDSALYLCASSPNVGTGNTIYFGEGSWLTVV.

The chain combines TRBV2 with TRBJ1-1; 12 bases line up with TRBD1. The V and J ends lost 0 bases and 4 bases, in that order; junction bases with no gene match: 3. Germline V gene sequence: CDR1 SNHLY, CDR2 FYNNEI. This CDR3 comprises 16 residues. CDR3 bases: TGTGCCAGCAGTGAAGCGGGGACAGGGGGCGGCACTGAAGCTTTCTTT. Residues: CASSEAGTGGGTEAFF.

The chain links TRBV4-1 to TRBJ1-2; tentative D call: TRBD1 (6 bases). V dropped 1 base and J dropped 7 bases, with 19 bases sitting between them. The CDR3 runs 16 residues. Germline assignment: CDR1 MGHRA and CDR2 YSYEKL. DNA of the CDR3: TGCGCCAGCAGCCAAGGAAGCCGGACAGTGCTCTCTGGCTACACCTTC. Protein sequence: CASSQGSRTVLSGYTF.